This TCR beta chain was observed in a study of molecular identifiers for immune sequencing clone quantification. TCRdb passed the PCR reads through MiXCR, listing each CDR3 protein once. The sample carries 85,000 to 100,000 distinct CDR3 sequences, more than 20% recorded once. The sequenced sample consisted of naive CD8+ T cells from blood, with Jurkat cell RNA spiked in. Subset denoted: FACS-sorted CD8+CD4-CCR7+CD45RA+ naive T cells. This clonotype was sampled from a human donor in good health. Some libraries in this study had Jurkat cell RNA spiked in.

DNA for the CDR3: TGTGCCAGCAGCCCCGGGACTAGCTGGGATACGCAGTATTTT. This gives the protein CASSPGTSWDTQYF. This rearrangement joins TRBV11-2 to TRBJ2-3; 9 bases fit TRBD2. The CDR3 is made up of 14 amino acids. The junction had 6 bases not matched to a gene; V was cut back by 5 bases and J by 6 bases. Germline loops: CDR1 SGHAT, CDR2 FQNNGV.